Below, one TCR beta chain is given with its context. The antigen this receptor binds is unknown. Base qualities are not recorded, but no much larger clone differs from it by a single base. At one collaborating source in Seattle, patients were enrolled during active infection and were followed longitudinally through the course of disease. The collaborating institutions used their own protocols to collect whole blood in K2EDTA tubes. For TCRbeta analysis, collaborators shipped samples in one of three forms: frozen whole blood, isolated PBMCs, or DNA extracted from either of those sample types. The germline V gene specifies MNHEY as CDR1 and SVGAGI as CDR2. From the cysteine through the valine, the CDR3 covers 11 amino acids. Of the read, only the CDR3 DNA is kept; its 33 bases are in frame from base 1. TCRbeta CDR3 regions were amplified from genomic DNA using the immunoSEQ Assay, a bias-controlled multiplex PCR. In the source study's methods: Nucleated cell counts per sample were estimated from amplification of reference gene primers within the assay. Sequence reads were collapsed and filtered to measure the absolute abundance of every unique TCRbeta CDR3 rearrangement. Productive Simpson clonality was computed per sample as the square root of Simpson's diversity index over productive rearrangements. The immuneACCESS repertoire file appears here via TCRdb, limited to in-frame rearrangements. These files lack a portion of the clones; in checked studies, under half of the deficit traces to unresolved V genes, and the cause of the others is not known. V and J calls and clone size come straight from that table; D and trimming were deduced from the DNA. Recorded for this sample are 200,000 to 300,000 clones; around 86% of them occurred a single time. The biggest ten clones account for roughly 4.9% of the sample.

This sample was included in a study of blood T cell repertoires in COVID-19 (dated by TCRdb to 2020 to 2021). Regarding the research as a whole: Collaborator samples came from the United States, Italy and Spain and covered acute and convalescent phases of COVID-19. The prospective study material was composed of cDNA or gDNA derived from T cells, B-cell-depleted T cells, or PBMCs. The dataset comprised deeply sampled blood TCRbeta repertoires from subjects exposed to, actively infected with, or recovered from COVID-19. The repertoires were made available in a free public database intended to serve as a resource for research on the immune response to SARS-CoV-2. The samples were drawn from two sources: the first 160 participants of the ongoing ImmuneRACE study, and some 1,300 subjects contributed by 6 global collaborators. A de-identified subject ID, COVID-19 status, age in years and sex were almost always included in the sample metadata. Where available, HLA class I and class II types were obtained from metadata supplied by the sample provider rather than from assay-based typing. The study at large found these results: Clinical and demographic metadata were provided uncurated, with the amount varying by source and participant.

The sequenced sample consisted of peripheral blood. The chain joins TRBV6-5 to TRBJ2-7; TRBD1 lines up with 12 middle nucleotides. The TCR comes from a woman in her sixties or seventies with COVID-19, enrolled during active disease. The nucleotide sequence is TGTGCCAGCATAGGGACAGGGGGCGTAGGGGTC. Translated, it gives CASIGTGGVGV.